This T cell receptor beta chain is from a study of neoadjuvant anti-PD-1 for oral cavity cancer. Across the whole study: Patients mostly received three to four biweekly nivolumab doses at 3 mg/kg before surgery.

Trimming shortened V by 3 bases and J by 10 bases, and 4 bases separated the two germline ends. This CDR3 comprises 11 residues. CDR1 is WNHNN and CDR2 is SYGVQD in the germline V gene (reference sequence). Time point of the sample: after neoadjuvant nivolumab, at surgical resection. Blood cells were analyzed directly, without culture or expansion. Profiling relied on immunoSEQ multiplex PCR, and the TCRdb table lists in-frame clones only, not all of them. The table shows 55,000 to 80,000 clones, with roughly 90% occurring only once. The sample consisted of PBMCs, taken after nivolumab (anti-PD-1) treatment. The sequence came from a person between 35 and 79 years old with oral cavity squamous cell carcinoma. This chain uses TRBV10-1 with TRBJ1-6; D unclear. The CDR3 protein is CASSEASPLHF. The DNA for the CDR3 is TGCGCCAGCAGTGAAGCATCACCCCTCCACTTT.